This T cell receptor beta chain derives from a study of control samples from healthy donors and cancer patients. The CDR3 sequence is 17 residues long. Between the trimmed V and J ends, which lost 6 bases and 0 bases, there was a span of 15 bases. Looked up from germline, CDR1 is MNHEY and CDR2 is SMNVEV (reference sequence). Here immunoSEQ multiplex PCR was the method, and the copy in TCRdb shows in-frame clones only, minus some. The sample has roughly 140,000 clones; over 90% are singletons. The rearrangement links TRBV27 to TRBJ1-6; D call uncertain. Sequencing was done on a sample of blood. The receptor was derived from a man aged 50-59 years in good health. In DNA, the CDR3 is TGTGCCAGCAGCCCGGACGCAGCCAGCTCCTATAATTCACCCCTCCACTTT. Translation: CASSPDAASSYNSPLHF.